Below, 18 T cell receptor beta chains from the same sample are listed, as sequenced in a study of breast tumors, draining lymph nodes, adjacent tissues. TCRdb re-called the multiplex PCR reads through MiXCR, storing one row per CDR3 protein. The top ten hold around two fifths of the sample, which has fewer than 8,000 distinct CDR3 sequences, approximately 41% seen once. The sequencing input was tumor-adjacent breast tissue. These receptors all stem from a female donor with breast cancer. Some clones in this sample may be carry-over from other donors' samples.

This clonotype has only one observation. The chain's CDR3 is CASSLSTRLRHGYTF. CDR3 DNA sequence: TGTGCCAGCAGTTTAAGTACACGTCTCAGGCATGGCTACACCTTC. The chain links TRBV12-3 or TRBV12-4 to TRBJ1-2; D uncertain. This CDR3 region has 15 residues. Trimming took off 2 bases at V and 6 bases at J, with 16 bases between the two ends.

This clonotype was detected many times. The rearrangement joins TRBV9 to TRBJ2-3; weak D call: TRBD1 (6 bases). The germline V gene has CDR1 SGDLS and CDR2 YYNGEE. The V and J ends lost 4 bases and 3 bases respectively, with 21 bases between them. This CDR3 region has 17 residues. CDR3 coding DNA: TGTGCCAGCAGCCCTAATTTAGGGGGATCACTAACAGATACGCAGTATTTT. Translated, it gives CASSPNLGGSLTDTQYF.

This clonotype occurred many times. This rearrangement joins TRBV12-3 or TRBV12-4 to TRBJ2-5, with a possible D match to TRBD2 (6 bases). The CDR3 has 13 residues. V was clipped by 3 bases and J by 5 bases, with 10 bases between them. The CDR3 reads CASSLSAGETQYF. In DNA, the CDR3 is TGTGCCAGCAGTTTGAGTGCGGGGGAGACCCAGTACTTC.

By sample share, this clonotype is medium-sized. CDR3 coding DNA: TGCAGTGCTAAGCCTGGGACAGGGGTAAAGACCCAGTACTTC. Residues: CSAKPGTGVKTQYF. The chain recombines TRBV20-1 with TRBJ2-5, with 10 bases that match TRBD1. Germline lookup yields CDR1 DFQATT and CDR2 SNEGSKA (reference sequence). V gave up 4 bases and J gave up 6 bases; unmatched junction bases: 8. CDR3 length: 14 amino acids.

There are many counts of this clonotype. The V gene is TRBV5-4, the J gene TRBJ2-3; 11 bases agree with TRBD1. V gave up 4 bases and J gave up 6 bases; unmatched junction bases: 7. The CDR3 sequence is 15 residues long. Germline CDR1 is SGHNT and CDR2 is YYREEE (reference sequence). CDR3 region: CASSDRDRGSDTQYF. DNA of the CDR3: TGTGCCAGCAGCGACCGGGACAGGGGGTCTGATACGCAGTATTTT.

This clonotype was recorded only once. The rearrangement joins TRBV20-1 to TRBJ2-5; TRBD2 might be the D (5 bases). This CDR3 has 12 amino acids. V dropped 4 bases and J dropped 1 base, with 7 bases sitting between them. Looked up from germline, CDR1 is DFQATT and CDR2 is SNEGSKA (reference sequence). Here the CDR3 DNA reads TGCAGTGCTAACGGGGTCCAAGAGACCCAGTACTTC. Residues: CSANGVQETQYF.

This clonotype was recorded at least ten times. This rearrangement joins TRBV6-1 to TRBJ1-5; D is undetermined. Trimming removed 6 bases from V and 3 bases from J, with 9 bases in between. Germline V gene lookup returns CDR1 MNHNS and CDR2 SASEGT. The CDR3 loop spans 13 amino acids. DNA for the CDR3: TGTGCCAGCAGCGCAGATTCCAATCAGCCCCAGCATTTT. As protein: CASSADSNQPQHF.

J is TRBJ2-7 and V is TRBV30; TRBD1 matches 8 bases. Germline CDR1 and CDR2: GTSNPN and SVGIG (reference sequence). J gave up 0 bases and V 8 bases, and 9 bases lay outside the gene matches. The CDR3 loop spans 14 amino acids. The CDR3 coding sequence is TGTGCCCAGTCCCGGGACAGGAACTCCTACGAGCAGTACTTC. This translates into CAQSRDRNSYEQYF.

As to this clonotype: This likely comes from a read error, as the CDR3 has no conserved phenylalanine or tryptophan at its end. V gene TRBV7-6 combines with J gene TRBJ1-2; TRBD1 matches at 9 bases. With 2 bases clipped from V and 6 bases from J, the junction kept 13 bases outside the gene matches. This CDR3 is built from 17 residues. Germline loops: CDR1 SGHVS, CDR2 FNYEAQ. CDR3 in DNA: TGTGCCAGCAGCTTAAGCCACCGGGACAGGGTCAACAATGGCTACACCTCT. This translates into CASSLSHRDRVNNGYTS.

This clonotype was detected many times. This sequence joins TRBV28 and TRBJ1-2, with TRBD1 matching over 8 bases. CDR3 length: 14 amino acids. Germline V gene lookup returns CDR1 MDHEN and CDR2 SYDVKM. With 6 bases clipped from V and 4 bases from J, the junction kept 7 bases outside the gene matches. CDR3 protein: CASRSMGTGYGYTF. The CDR3 DNA is TGTGCCAGCAGATCAATGGGGACAGGCTATGGCTACACCTTC.

This chain uses TRBV18 with TRBJ2-7, with D unclear. The length of the CDR3 is 12 residues. Germline V gene data show CDR1 as KGHSH and CDR2 as LQKENI. V lost 5 bases and J lost 3, with 8 bases in between. CDR3 DNA sequence: TGTGCCAGCTCAACTAATAGCTACGAGCAGTACTTC. This codes for CASSTNSYEQYF.

This sequence joins TRBV7-9 and TRBJ2-1; maybe TRBD1 (5 bases). CDR3 length: 16 amino acids. The V end lost 2 bases, the J end lost 0 bases, and 11 bases lay between the germline ends. CDR1 and CDR2 from the germline V gene are SEHNR and FQNEAQ (reference sequence). The CDR3 region has the DNA TGTGCCAGCAGCTTAAGGGGTGTAAGCTCCTACAATGAGCAGTTCTTC. Translated, it gives CASSLRGVSSYNEQFF.

The chain employs TRBV11-2 and TRBJ1-5; D not certain. The CDR3 sequence is 13 residues long. CDR1 is SGHAT, CDR2 FQNNGV, per germline. Trimming took off 3 bases at V and 6 bases at J, with 9 bases between the two ends. The CDR3 DNA reads TGTGCCAGCAGCTTGAGCAGTGGTCAGCCCCAGCATTTT. Its protein product is CASSLSSGQPQHF.

Remarks on this clonotype: At one end, the junction sequence differs from germline, possibly due to a read error. This chain joins TRBV20-1 and TRBJ1-1; D is uncertain. Germline V gene lookup returns CDR1 DFQATT and CDR2 SNEGSKA (reference sequence). The CDR3 runs 8 residues. This CDR3 reads CSAPGIPF. The CDR3 DNA reads TGCAGTGCTCCCGGGATCCCCTTT.

V and J are TRBV7-3 and TRBJ2-2; a weak D match, TRBD2 (6 bases). Looked up from germline, CDR1 is SGHTA and CDR2 is FQGTGA. V lost 1 base and J lost 4, with 13 bases in between. CDR3 length: 16 amino acids. CDR3 region: CASSLRGRGGTGELFF. CDR3 in DNA: TGTGCCAGCAGCTTAAGGGGACGGGGAGGCACCGGGGAGCTGTTTTTT.

V is TRBV7-8 and J is TRBJ2-7, with a tentative D call TRBD1 (6 bases). The CDR3 totals 16 residues. With 5 bases removed from V and 0 bases from J, the gap between germline ends came to 17 bases. Germline assignment: CDR1 SGHVS and CDR2 FQNEAQ. This chain's CDR3 is CASSKGGTQSSYEQYF. The CDR3 DNA is TGTGCCAGCAGCAAAGGTGGGACACAAAGCTCCTACGAGCAGTACTTC.

The chain recombines TRBV5-1 with TRBJ1-2; D perhaps matches TRBD1 (5 bases). This CDR3 is built from 15 residues. Looked up from germline, CDR1 is SGHRS and CDR2 is YFSETQ. Trimming shortened V by 1 base and J by 7 bases, and 17 bases separated the two germline ends. This CDR3 is CASSLLGGEGAGYTF. The CDR3 DNA sequence: TGCGCCAGCAGCTTGTTAGGTGGGGAAGGGGCTGGCTACACCTTC.

By share of the sample, this clonotype is medium-sized. The chain links TRBV2 to TRBJ1-5; 7 bases map to TRBD1. Trimming removed 6 bases from V and 0 bases from J; junction bases left unmatched: 2. Germline CDR1 and CDR2: SNHLY and FYNNEI. This CDR3 is built from 14 residues. CDR3 nucleotides: TGTGCCAGCAGGACAGGGCCTAGCAATCAGCCCCAGCATTTT. Its translation is CASRTGPSNQPQHF. The variable domain in full, completed from reference TRBV2 and TRBJ1-5, reads EPEVTQTPSHQVTQMGQEVILRCVPISNHLYFYWYRQILGQKVEFLVSFYNNEISEKSEIFDDQFSVERPDGSNFTLKIRSTKLEDSAMYFCASRTGPSNQPQHFGDGTRLSIL.